The 5 T cell receptor beta chains listed next were all sequenced from one sample in a study of regulatory T cells in long-lasting Graves disease. iRepertoire HTBI primers and Arm-PCR of CDR3 regions built TCR beta libraries. TCRdb re-called the multiplex PCR reads through MiXCR, storing one row per CDR3 protein. The sample records 350,000 to 450,000 distinct CDR3 sequences, 20% to 25% being singletons. As to time point: persistent/refractory GD, antithyroid drugs over 5 years with positive TRAb. From PBMCs, RNA was extracted and then used to make the TCR library. The specimen was peripheral blood mononuclear cells (PBMCs), collected when the disease was refractory, from a patient treated with antithyroid drugs. These TCRs come from a female donor with Graves disease.

This clonotype was seen only a few times. The chain combines TRBV30 with TRBJ2-4, with D hard to call. The CDR3 has 14 residues. Per germline, CDR1 GTSNPN and CDR2 SVGIG (reference sequence). Trimming removed 2 bases from V and 0 bases from J, with 8 bases in between. Here the CDR3 DNA reads TGTGCCTGGAGTCTTAATCAAGCCAAAAACATTCAGTACTTC. Translating gives CAWSLNQAKNIQYF.

V is TRBV7-6 and J is TRBJ2-4; 8 bases agree with TRBD2. CDR3 length equals 18 residues. The trim removed 1 base at V and 3 bases at J, leaving 11 bases unmatched. Germline V gene sequence: CDR1 SGHVS, CDR2 FNYEAQ. The CDR3 bases are TGTGCCAGCAGCTTAGTCAGGCGGGAGGAGTACGGCAAAAACATTCAGTACTTC. Translated: CASSLVRREEYGKNIQYF.

The gene calls are TRBV20-1 and TRBJ2-7; TRBD1 or TRBD2 may be the D gene (5 bases each). Germline V gene sequence: CDR1 DFQATT, CDR2 SNEGSKA (reference sequence). This CDR3 is built from 12 residues. V was trimmed by 3 bases and J by 7 bases, leaving 13 bases between them. The CDR3 DNA is TGCAGTGCTAGCGGGGACGTTGAAGAGCAGTACTTC. This translates into CSASGDVEEQYF.

This clonotype showed up just a few times. The chain has TRBV7-9 and TRBJ1-5; D perhaps matches TRBD1 (5 bases). Trimming shortened V by 5 bases and J by 0 bases, and 14 bases separated the two germline ends. The V gene's germline CDR1 is SEHNR and CDR2 FQNEAQ (reference sequence). The CDR3 runs 16 residues. CDR3 region: CASSPEGRGSNQPQHF. CDR3 nucleotide sequence: TGTGCCAGCAGCCCCGAGGGACGGGGTAGCAATCAGCCCCAGCATTTT. Using reference TRBV7-9 and TRBJ1-5 for the parts outside the CDR3, the full variable domain is DTGVSQNPRHKITKRGQNVTFRCDPISEHNRLYWYRQTLGQGPEFLTYFQNEAQLEKSRLLSDRFSAERPKGSFSTLEIQRTEQGDSAMYLCASSPEGRGSNQPQHFGDGTRLSIL.

At least ten counts were recorded for this clonotype. This chain uses TRBV7-2 with TRBJ2-7; a weak D match, TRBD1 (5 bases). The germline CDR1 and CDR2 sequences are SGHTA and FQGNSA. Between the trimmed V and J ends, which lost 5 bases and 1 base, there was a span of 9 bases. The CDR3 consists of 13 residues. The CDR3 spells CASSVTGSYEQYF. CDR3 DNA: TGTGCCAGCAGCGTAACAGGATCCTACGAGCAGTACTTC. Looking up the rest from reference TRBV7-2 and TRBJ2-7 gives the full variable domain: GAGVSQSPSNKVTEKGKDVELRCDPISGHTALYWYRQSLGQGLEFLIYFQGNSAPDKSGLPSDRFSAERTGGSVSTLTIQRTQQEDSAVYLCASSVTGSYEQYFGPGTRLTVT.